The T cell receptor beta chain under discussion was sequenced for a study of T-cell memory formation after mild COVID-19. TCRdb passed the 5' RACE reads through MiXCR, listing each CDR3 protein once. The table has fewer than 550,000 distinct CDR3 sequences, 20% seen once. A remark on this clonotype: What it recognizes is unknown.

The ends lost 6 bases at V and 5 bases at J; junction bases unmatched: 13. The CDR3 has 16 residues. CDR1 MNHEY and CDR2 SMNVEV come from the germline V gene (reference sequence). Study conclusions and caveats: In pre-infection memory, a portion of responding clones appeared, which suggested that cross-reactive memory joined. Later expanders leaned CD4+, whereas clones that contracted between day 15 and 85 were balanced CD4/CD8.

This chain links TRBV27 with TRBJ2-7; 10 bases align to TRBD2. The source is an adult woman who had mild COVID-19 (a few samples of this study predate the infection). Cell type and time point are not known. Material for sequencing was PBMCs or a T cell subset sorted from them (not recorded which). The CDR3 here is CASSTPISGGSHEQYF. As DNA, the CDR3 is TGTGCCAGCAGCACCCCTATTAGCGGGGGGTCCCACGAGCAGTACTTC.